This TCR beta chain was observed in a study of Ad26.COV2.S vaccination and SARS-CoV-2 variants. TCRdb's table, derived via immunoSEQ multiplex PCR, lists solely in-frame clones and lacks some. The sample consists of about 680,000 clones, roughly 90% of them appearing once. As to treatment: around 19 received Ad26.COV2.S at low or high dose, single or two shots; about 5 received placebo; per-sample allocation not given. Sampling was done on day 63 after the first vaccine or placebo injection. This person who donated was an adult of 18-55 years in Boston. Regarding this clone: The target antigen is unknown.

CDR1 and CDR2 (germline): GTSNPN, SVGIG (reference sequence). V was trimmed by 0 bases and J by 2 bases, leaving 10 bases between them. The CDR3 has 15 residues. General study results and limits: Vaccine recipients posted higher spike-specific TCR breadth than their placebo counterparts.

The chain carries TRBV30 and TRBJ1-4, with D unclear. The TCR sequence derives from a person between 18 and 59 years old who received the Ad26.COV2.S COVID-19 vaccine or a placebo. The sequencing here drew on peripheral blood, taken in a trial of Ad26.COV2.S vaccine versus placebo. The CDR3 DNA reads as TGTGCCTGGAGTGTACGGGGAGGGACTAATGAAAAACTGTTTTTT. Encoded protein: CAWSVRGGTNEKLFF.